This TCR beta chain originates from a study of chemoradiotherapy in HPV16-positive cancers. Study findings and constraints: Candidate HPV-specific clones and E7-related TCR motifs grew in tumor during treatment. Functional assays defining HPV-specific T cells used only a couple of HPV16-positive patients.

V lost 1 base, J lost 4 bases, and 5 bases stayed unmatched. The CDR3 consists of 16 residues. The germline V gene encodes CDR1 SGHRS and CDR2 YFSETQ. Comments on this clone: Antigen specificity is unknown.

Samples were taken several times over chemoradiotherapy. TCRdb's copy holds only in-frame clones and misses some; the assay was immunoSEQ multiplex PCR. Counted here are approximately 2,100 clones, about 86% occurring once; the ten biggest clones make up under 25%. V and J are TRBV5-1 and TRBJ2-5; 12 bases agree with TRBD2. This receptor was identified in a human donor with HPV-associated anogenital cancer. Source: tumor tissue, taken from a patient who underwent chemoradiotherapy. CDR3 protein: CASSLPSGRVAETQYF. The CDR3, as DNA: TGCGCCAGCAGCTTGCCTAGCGGGAGGGTGGCAGAGACCCAGTACTTC.